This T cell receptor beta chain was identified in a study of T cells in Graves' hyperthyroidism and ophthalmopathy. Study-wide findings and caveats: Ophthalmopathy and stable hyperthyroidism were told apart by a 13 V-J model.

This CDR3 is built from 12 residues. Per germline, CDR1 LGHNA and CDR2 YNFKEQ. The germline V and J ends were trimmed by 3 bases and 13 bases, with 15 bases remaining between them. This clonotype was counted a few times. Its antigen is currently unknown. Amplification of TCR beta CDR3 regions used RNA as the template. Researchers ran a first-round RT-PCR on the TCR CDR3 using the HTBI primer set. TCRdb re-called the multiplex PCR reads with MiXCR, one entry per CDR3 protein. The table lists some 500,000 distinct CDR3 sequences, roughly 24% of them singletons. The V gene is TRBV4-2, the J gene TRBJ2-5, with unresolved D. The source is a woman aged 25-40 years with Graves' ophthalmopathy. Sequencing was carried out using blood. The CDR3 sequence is CASSQGNLPTYF. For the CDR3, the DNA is TGTGCCAGCAGCCAGGGGAATCTACCCACGTACTTC.